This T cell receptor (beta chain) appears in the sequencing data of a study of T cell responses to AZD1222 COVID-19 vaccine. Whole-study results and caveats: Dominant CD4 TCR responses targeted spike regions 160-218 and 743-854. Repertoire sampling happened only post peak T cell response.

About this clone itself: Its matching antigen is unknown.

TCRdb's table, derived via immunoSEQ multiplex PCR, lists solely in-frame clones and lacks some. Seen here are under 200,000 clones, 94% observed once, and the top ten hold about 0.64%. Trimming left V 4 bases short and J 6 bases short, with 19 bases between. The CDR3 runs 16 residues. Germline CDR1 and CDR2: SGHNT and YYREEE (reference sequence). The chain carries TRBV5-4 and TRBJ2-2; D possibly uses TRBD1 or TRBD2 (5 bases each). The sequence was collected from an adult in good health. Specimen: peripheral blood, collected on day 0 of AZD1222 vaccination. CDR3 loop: CASSTPDRLGAGELFF. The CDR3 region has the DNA TGTGCCAGCAGCACTCCCGACCGTTTGGGGGCCGGGGAGCTGTTTTTT.